This T cell receptor (beta chain) derives from a study of blood T cell repertoires in COVID-19. Study in general: PBMCs, B-cell-depleted T cells, or T cells provided the cDNA or gDNA that made up the material.

Authors' processing steps: Quantification of nucleated cells was approximated via reference gene primer amplification. Here immunoSEQ multiplex PCR was the method, and the copy in TCRdb shows in-frame clones only, minus some. The D gene and trimming were derived from the DNA, and the V and J assignments and clone size from that table. The sample comprises about 150,000 clones, around three quarters of which are singletons, and roughly 1.5% rests with the top ten. There are a few counts of this clone. This CDR3 has 16 amino acids. This TCR derives from an elderly man with acute or convalescent COVID-19. Source material: peripheral blood. This chain links TRBV21-1 with TRBJ2-5; the tabulated D call, TRBD1, remains unverified against the DNA. TRBV21-1 is assigned pseudogene status. The DNA for the CDR3 is TGTGCCAGCAGCGCTCCCGGGACAGGGGCTGTCGAGACCCAGTACTTC. This codes for CASSAPGTGAVETQYF.